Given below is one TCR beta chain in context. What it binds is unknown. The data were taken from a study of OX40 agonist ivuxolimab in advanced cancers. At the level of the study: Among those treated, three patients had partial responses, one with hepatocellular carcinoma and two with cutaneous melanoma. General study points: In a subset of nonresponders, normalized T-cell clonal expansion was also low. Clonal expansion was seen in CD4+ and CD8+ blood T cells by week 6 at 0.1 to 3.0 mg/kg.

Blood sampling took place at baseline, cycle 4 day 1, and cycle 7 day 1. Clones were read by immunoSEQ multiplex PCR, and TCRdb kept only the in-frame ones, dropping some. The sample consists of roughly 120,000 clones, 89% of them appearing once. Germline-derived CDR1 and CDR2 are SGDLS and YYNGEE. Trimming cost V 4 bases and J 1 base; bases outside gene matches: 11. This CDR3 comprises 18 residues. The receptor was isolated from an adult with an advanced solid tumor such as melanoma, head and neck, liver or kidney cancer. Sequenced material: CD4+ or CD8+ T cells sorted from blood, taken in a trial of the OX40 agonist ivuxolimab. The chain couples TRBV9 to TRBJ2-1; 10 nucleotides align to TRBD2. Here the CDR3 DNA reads TGTGCCAGCAGCCCCCAGCTAGCGGGAGCCCGGTCCTACAATGAGCAGTTCTTC. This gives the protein CASSPQLAGARSYNEQFF.